This T cell receptor (beta chain) was retrieved from a study of early T cells in non-severe SARS-CoV-2 infection. Turning to the study itself: Chains from this unsorted whole-blood bulk RNA could not be paired. Study outcomes and limitations: Matching against VDJdb likely underestimated virus-specific expansions, favoring anti-spike CD8.

Each single cDNA molecule received a unique molecular identifier. TCRdb re-analysed the 5' RACE reads in MiXCR, keeping a single row per CDR3 protein. The sample records some 54,000 distinct CDR3 sequences, 8% to 13% being singletons. Germline V lookup: CDR1 KGHSH, CDR2 LQKENI. V was trimmed by 3 bases and J by 0 bases, leaving 11 bases between them. The length of the CDR3 is 15 residues. This clonotype was detected many times. Its antigen is as yet unknown. Specimen: whole blood. The chain couples TRBV18 to TRBJ1-1; the D gene is possibly TRBD1 (5 bases). This sequence was found in an adult who was a healthcare worker with PCR-confirmed SARS-CoV-2 infection or an uninfected control (not recorded which). The CDR3 coding sequence is TGTGCCAGCTCACCCCCCGGGGGAGTGAACACTGAAGCTTTCTTT. Translation: CASSPPGGVNTEAFF. The whole variable domain, remainder taken from reference TRBV18 and TRBJ1-1, is NAGVMQNPRHLVRRRGQEARLRCSPMKGHSHVYWYRQLPEEGLKFMVYLQKENIIDESGMPKERFSAEFPKEGPSILRIQQVVRGDSAAYFCASSPPGGVNTEAFFGQGTRLTVV.